The 7 T cell receptor beta chains below were found in one sample sequenced in a study of CD8+ T cells in alopecia areata. RNA was isolated and reverse transcribed to cDNA, the sequencing template. Libraries were prepared by immunoSEQ multiplex PCR; TCRdb keeps only in-frame clonotypes and omits some of them. This table has around 99,000 clones, 65% to 85% appearing once. This sample's treatment: oral pan-JAK inhibitor, 5-10 mg twice daily. This material consisted of CD8+ T cells sorted from blood, taken at week 24, from a patient treated with tofacitinib. These receptor sequences come from a human donor with alopecia areata.

CDR3 sequence reads: CASSLGGPPAGELFF. The CDR3 DNA reads TGTGCCAGCAGCTTAGGTGGGCCCCCGGCCGGGGAGCTGTTTTTT. This rearrangement joins TRBV7-9 to TRBJ2-2; no reliable D call. With 1 base removed from V and 6 bases from J, the gap between germline ends came to 12 bases. This CDR3 region has 15 residues. Germline CDR1 is SEHNR and CDR2 is FQNEAQ (reference sequence).

The chain combines TRBV7-9 with TRBJ2-1; no reliable D call. The V gene's germline CDR1 is SEHNR and CDR2 FQNEAQ (reference sequence). CDR3 length: 12 amino acids. V was shortened by 2 bases and J by 6 bases, with 5 bases between the two germline ends. CDR3 amino acids: CASSLSSNEQFF. CDR3 coding DNA: TGTGCCAGCAGCTTAAGCAGCAATGAGCAGTTCTTC. The variable domain in full, completed from reference TRBV7-9 and TRBJ2-1, reads DTGVSQNPRHKITKRGQNVTFRCDPISEHNRLYWYRQTLGQGPEFLTYFQNEAQLEKSRLLSDRFSAERPKGSFSTLEIQRTEQGDSAMYLCASSLSSNEQFFGPGTRLTVL.

V and J are TRBV14 and TRBJ2-1; D unresolved. This CDR3 has 14 residues. The V and J ends lost 1 base and 7 bases respectively, with 11 bases between them. Germline V gene lookup returns CDR1 SGHDN and CDR2 FVKESK. CDR3 bases: TGTGCCAGCAGCCAAGGAGGCGGTCGGAATGAGCAGTTCTTC. Its protein product is CASSQGGGRNEQFF.

This clone was counted a single time. Other nucleotide sequences in the sample specify the same CDR3. This chain connects TRBV14 to TRBJ1-1; D is unresolved. The CDR3 is 14 amino acids. In germline, CDR1 is SGHDN, CDR2 FVKESK. V dropped 1 base and J dropped 0 bases, with 6 bases sitting between them. As DNA, the CDR3 is TGTGCCAGCAGCCAAGTTGGAATGAACACTGAAGCTTTCTTT. Protein sequence: CASSQVGMNTEAFF.

The V gene is TRBV4-3, the J gene TRBJ2-1, with TRBD1 matching 8 bases. Germline V gives CDR1 LGHNA, CDR2 YSLEER. Trimming removed 0 bases from V and 3 bases from J; junction bases left unmatched: 4. There are 16 residues in the CDR3. The CDR3 nucleotides are TGCGCCAGCAGCCAAGAGCCACAGGGGGACTACAATGAGCAGTTCTTC. Protein sequence: CASSQEPQGDYNEQFF.

The chain is built from TRBV30 and TRBJ2-7, with 11 bases that match TRBD1. CDR1 is GTSNPN, CDR2 SVGIG, per germline (reference sequence). V shed 1 base, J shed 3 bases, and the junction held 2 bases outside the gene matches. This CDR3 has 14 amino acids. CDR3 sequence (DNA): TGTGCCTGGAGTGCCGGGACAGGGGGCTACGAGCAGTACTTC. This encodes CAWSAGTGGYEQYF.

The chain joins TRBV18 to TRBJ2-3; the D call may be TRBD1 or TRBD2 (7 bases each). The CDR3 sequence is 14 residues long. V was trimmed by 6 bases and J by 10 bases, leaving 20 bases between them. Germline CDR1 reads KGHSH; CDR2 reads LQKENI. CDR3 sequence: CASSQGGGLRAQYF. CDR3 DNA: TGTGCCAGCTCCCAGGGAGGGGGCCTCCGGGCGCAGTATTTT.